The subject of this entry is one T cell receptor beta chain. As yet, its antigen is unknown. Germline loops: CDR1 MNHEY, CDR2 SMNVEV (reference sequence). Trimming removed 2 bases from V and 4 bases from J; junction bases left unmatched: 4. The CDR3 spans 17 residues. These data originate in a study of cytomegalovirus exposure and HLA in healthy donors. Study observations and caveats: TRBV6-2, TRBV6-3 and some other V segments were excluded as indistinguishable. A later examination showed that TCR association rates differed by HLA locus, with DRB1 most and HLA-C fewest. Roughly even sequencing depth across donors was the assumption behind the presence/absence analyses.

The PCR ran on 60 Vbeta and 13 Jbeta primers. The data were produced by immunoSEQ multiplex PCR, yet TCRdb's version contains in-frame clones alone and is incomplete. The sample comprises about 160,000 clones, over 70% of which are singletons, and more than 1% rests with the top ten. Sequences were obtained from PBMCs. V is TRBV27 and J is TRBJ2-1, with TRBD2 matching over 14 bases. This receptor was identified in a boy younger than 10 in good health and CMV-seronegative. CDR3 sequence (DNA): TGTGCCAGCAGTTTAACCGGACTAGCGGGGGGATACAATGAGCAGTTCTTC. Amino acid sequence: CASSLTGLAGGYNEQFF.